This entry features one TCR beta chain sequence. This clone has just one count. The antigen it recognizes is unknown. Base qualities are missing; no much larger clone stands one base away. Separate from the roughly 650-subject first cohort, the validation cohort of over 90 subjects was the group to which the donors belonged. Libraries were prepared through the immunoSEQ multiplex PCR assay. Concerning the study's data processing: To diagnose cytomegalovirus status from the catalog of TCR beta chain sequences, a statistical classification framework was built. TCRdb limited this immuneACCESS table to in-frame rearrangements with V and J called. A share of clones is missing; checked studies link under half to unresolved V genes, and the rest is unexplained. The V and J calls and clone size were taken over from that table, and D and trimming were inferred from the DNA. This sample is represented by about 72,000 clones; about 93% of them were singletons. About 0.63% of the sample lies in the top ten.

In the germline V gene, CDR1 corresponds to SGHRS and CDR2 to YFSETQ. The cysteine opens and the phenylalanine closes a CDR3 of 15 amino acids. The CDR3 DNA has 45 bases and is translated from base 1. The V and J ends are trimmed by 0 bases and 1 base, leaving 10 bases between them. This entry comes from a study of cytomegalovirus exposure and HLA in healthy donors (dated by TCRdb to 2016 to 2017). Some background on the complete study: According to a later analysis, one platform produced both the 120 validation repertoires and the 550 to 800 repertoires of the first cohort. Besides the first cohort of approximately 670 subjects, a separate validation cohort made up of 120 or so different subjects was used. The study aimed to test whether cataloging public T cell receptors could reveal signatures of past pathogen exposure. The study combined high-throughput TCR immunosequencing, statistical association of individual TCRs with disease status, and machine learning to predict cytomegalovirus infection status. Overall results and qualifications from the work: A later analysis lacked HLA typing for the validation cohort, so it scored co-occurrence in that cohort across all 110 or so repertoires. Across donors, most TCR sequences were observed very rarely, whereas some public TCRs were present in many individuals. A few of the identified cytomegalovirus-associated TCR beta chains were confirmed in vitro to be specific for cytomegalovirus antigens. The authors suggested that the approach could potentially be extended to other disease states and immunological phenotypes. Subsequent analysis determined that TCRs grouped into clusters in the first cohort also showed a tendency toward co-occurrence across the 120 or so validation repertoires, and 85% to 95% of cluster scores exceeded 0. The study gave a list of 150 to 200 TCR beta chains associated with cytomegalovirus. The classifier was reported to diagnose cytomegalovirus status with high specificity and sensitivity in both the original and validation cohorts.

This chain is built from TRBV5-1 and TRBJ1-1; perhaps TRBD1 is the D gene, with 5 bases matching. The specimen sequenced was PBMCs. The receptor was isolated from a woman between 18 and 29 years old in good health and CMV-seronegative. The DNA sequence is given as TGCGCCAGCAGCTTGGATCGGCAGGGGAACACTGAAGCTTTCTTT. Its protein reads: CASSLDRQGNTEAFF.